The entry below gives a single TCR beta chain sequence along with its context. These data come from a study of blood T cell repertoires in COVID-19. Study-level background: The United States, Italy and Spain provided the acute and convalescent COVID-19 samples. PBMCs, B-cell-depleted T cells, or T cells were the source of the cDNA or gDNA that made up the material.

Enrolled through a virtual design, the participants were between roughly 18 and 89 years of age and came from approximately 25 US areas. Authors' methods: Nucleated cell number was recorded as an estimate derived from reference gene primer amplification. This table comes from immunoSEQ multiplex PCR, and its TCRdb copy is limited to in-frame clones, with some not included. The V and J calls and clone size were taken over from that table, and D and trimming were inferred from the DNA. The sample includes 300,000 to 400,000 clones, roughly 88% of them seen just once. This receptor was taken from a woman aged 25-40 years with acute COVID-19. Sample: PBMCs or T cells enriched from blood (not recorded which).

The CDR3 loop is CASSSQGSYEQYF. In nucleotides, the CDR3 is TGCGCCAGCAGTTCGCAGGGATCCTACGAGCAGTACTTC. This chain links TRBV5-1 with TRBJ2-7; TRBD1 is a possible D gene (5 bases). Per the germline V gene, CDR1 is SGHRS and CDR2 is YFSETQ. The CDR3 length is 13 residues. The germline V and J ends were trimmed by 5 bases and 1 base, with 10 bases remaining between them.